Shown below are 5 T cell receptor beta chains from a single sample sequenced in a study of T-cell reconstitution after alpha-beta-depleted transplantation in children. Using unique molecular identifiers, the investigators prepared the TCRbeta library. Using its own MiXCR run on the PCR reads, TCRdb lists one record per CDR3 protein. In the table there are about 460,000 distinct CDR3 sequences, about 12% of which are singletons. Specimen: PBMCs from the stem cell graft donor, collected from the stem cell graft. The receptor set was obtained from a human donor who donated a stem cell graft to a child with combined immunodeficiency.

The chain couples TRBV7-9 to TRBJ2-3; the D gene is possibly TRBD2 (5 bases). Trimming shortened V by 5 bases and J by 2 bases, and 14 bases separated the two germline ends. Germline assignment: CDR1 SEHNR and CDR2 FQNEAQ (reference sequence). The CDR3 sequence is 15 residues long. The CDR3 reads CASSPPPGYTDTQYF. The CDR3 DNA sequence: TGTGCCAGCAGCCCCCCTCCGGGGTACACAGATACGCAGTATTTT.

This clonotype was picked up many times. The V gene is TRBV25-1, the J gene TRBJ1-2; a possible D gene is TRBD1 (5 bases). The CDR3 covers 13 residues. The V end lost 1 base, the J end lost 8 bases, and 11 bases lay between the germline ends. Germline-derived CDR1 and CDR2 are MGHDK and SYGVNS. In DNA form, the CDR3 reads TGTGCCAGCAGTGAATTGGCAGGGAGGGGCTACACCTTC. As protein: CASSELAGRGYTF.

This clonotype came up many times. This chain links TRBV10-3 with TRBJ2-1; 9 nucleotides align to TRBD2. J was trimmed by 5 bases and V by 2 bases; bases with no gene match: 13. The CDR3 has 18 amino acids. The germline V gene has CDR1 ENHRY and CDR2 SYGVKD. CDR3 amino acids: CAISEPPRGLAQNNEQFF. CDR3 DNA: TGTGCCATCAGTGAGCCCCCGAGGGGACTAGCCCAAAACAATGAGCAGTTCTTC.

This clonotype has a count of ten or more. The chain carries TRBV4-3 and TRBJ1-6; no clear D gene. The CDR3 runs 16 residues. CDR1 is LGHNA and CDR2 is YSLEER in the germline V gene. Trimming stripped 1 base from V and 8 bases from J, with 15 bases between. The CDR3 nucleotides read TGCGCCAGCAGCCAAGCTGCGGGAGGGAGTTATTCACCCCTCCACTTT. It encodes CASSQAAGGSYSPLHF.

Only a few counts were recorded for this clonotype. J is TRBJ2-7 and V is TRBV29-1, with TRBD1 matching over 7 bases. The CDR3 has 14 residues. The V and J ends lost 5 bases and 0 bases, in that order; junction bases with no gene match: 7. Per the germline V gene, CDR1 is SQVTM and CDR2 is ANQGSEA. The CDR3 spells CSVFDRESSYEQYF. Here the CDR3 DNA reads TGCAGCGTTTTTGACAGGGAAAGCTCCTACGAGCAGTACTTC.